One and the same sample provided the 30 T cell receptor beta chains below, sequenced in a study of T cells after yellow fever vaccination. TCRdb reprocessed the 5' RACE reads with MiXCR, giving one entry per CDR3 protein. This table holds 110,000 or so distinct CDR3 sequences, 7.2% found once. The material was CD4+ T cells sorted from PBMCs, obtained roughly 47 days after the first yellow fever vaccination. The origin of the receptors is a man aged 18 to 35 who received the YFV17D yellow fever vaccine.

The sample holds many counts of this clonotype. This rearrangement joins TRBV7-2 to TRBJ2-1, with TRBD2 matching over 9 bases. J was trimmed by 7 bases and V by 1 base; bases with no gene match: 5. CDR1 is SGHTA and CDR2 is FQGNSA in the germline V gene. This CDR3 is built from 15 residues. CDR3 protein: CASSLELAGENEQFF. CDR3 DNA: TGTGCCAGCAGCTTAGAACTAGCGGGTGAGAATGAGCAGTTCTTC. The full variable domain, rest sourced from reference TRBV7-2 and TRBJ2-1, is GAGVSQSPSNKVTEKGKDVELRCDPISGHTALYWYRQSLGQGLEFLIYFQGNSAPDKSGLPSDRFSAERTGGSVSTLTIQRTQQEDSAVYLCASSLELAGENEQFFGPGTRLTVL.

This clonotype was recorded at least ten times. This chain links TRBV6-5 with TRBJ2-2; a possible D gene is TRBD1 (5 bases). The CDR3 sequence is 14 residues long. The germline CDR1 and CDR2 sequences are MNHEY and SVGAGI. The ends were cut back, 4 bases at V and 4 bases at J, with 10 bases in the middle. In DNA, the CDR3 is TGTGCCAGCAGTTCCAGCAGGGTCACCGGGGAGCTGTTTTTT. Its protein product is CASSSSRVTGELFF.

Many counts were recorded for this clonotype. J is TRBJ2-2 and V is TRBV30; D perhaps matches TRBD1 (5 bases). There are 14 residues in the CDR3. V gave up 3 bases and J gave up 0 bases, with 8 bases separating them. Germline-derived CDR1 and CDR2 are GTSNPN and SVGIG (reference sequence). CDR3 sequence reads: CAWRRGTNTGELFF. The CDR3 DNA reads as TGTGCCTGGAGAAGGGGAACGAACACCGGGGAGCTGTTTTTT.

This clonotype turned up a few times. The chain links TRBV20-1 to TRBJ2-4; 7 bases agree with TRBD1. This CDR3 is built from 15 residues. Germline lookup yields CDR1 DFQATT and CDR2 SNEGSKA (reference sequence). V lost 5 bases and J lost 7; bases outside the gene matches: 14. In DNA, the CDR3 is TGCAGTGCTTACCCCACCGACAGGGCTCGCAACATTCAGTACTTC. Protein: CSAYPTDRARNIQYF.

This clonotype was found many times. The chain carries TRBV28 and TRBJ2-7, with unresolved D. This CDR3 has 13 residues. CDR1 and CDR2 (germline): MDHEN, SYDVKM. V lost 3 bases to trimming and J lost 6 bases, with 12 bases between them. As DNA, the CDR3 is TGTGCCAGCAGTTTGGTCCAAGGCCCCGAGCAGTACGTC. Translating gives CASSLVQGPEQYV.

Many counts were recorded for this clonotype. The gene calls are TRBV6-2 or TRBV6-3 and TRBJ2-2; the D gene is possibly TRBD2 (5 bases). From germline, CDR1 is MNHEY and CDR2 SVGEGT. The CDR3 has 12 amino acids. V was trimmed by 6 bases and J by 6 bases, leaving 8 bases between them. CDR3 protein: CASRLGAGELFF. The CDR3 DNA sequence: TGTGCCAGCAGACTAGGCGCCGGGGAGCTGTTTTTT.

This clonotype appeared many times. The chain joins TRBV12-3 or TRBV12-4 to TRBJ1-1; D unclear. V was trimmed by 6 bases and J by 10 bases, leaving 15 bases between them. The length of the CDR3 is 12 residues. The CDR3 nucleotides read TGTGCCAGCAGCCCCAGTGAGAGGATAGCTTTCTTT. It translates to CASSPSERIAFF.

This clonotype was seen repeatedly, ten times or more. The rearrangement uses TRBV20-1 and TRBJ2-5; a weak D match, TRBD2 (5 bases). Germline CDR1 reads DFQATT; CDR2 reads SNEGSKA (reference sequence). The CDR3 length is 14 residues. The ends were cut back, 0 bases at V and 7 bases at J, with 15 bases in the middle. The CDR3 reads CSAREIRPAGTQYF. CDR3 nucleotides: TGCAGTGCTAGAGAAATCCGGCCCGCGGGGACCCAGTACTTC.

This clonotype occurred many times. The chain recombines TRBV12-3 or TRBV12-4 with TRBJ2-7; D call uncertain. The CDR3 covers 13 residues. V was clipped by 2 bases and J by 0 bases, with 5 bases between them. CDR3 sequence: CASSLRISYEQYV. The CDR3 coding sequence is TGTGCCAGCAGTTTACGTATCTCCTACGAGCAGTACGTC.

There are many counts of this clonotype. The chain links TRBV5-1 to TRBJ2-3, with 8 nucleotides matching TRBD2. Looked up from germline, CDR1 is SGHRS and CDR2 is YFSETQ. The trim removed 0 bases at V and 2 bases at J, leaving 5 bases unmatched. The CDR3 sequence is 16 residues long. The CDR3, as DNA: TGCGCCAGCAGCTTGGGTTTTAGCGGGGCCACAGATACGCAGTATTTT. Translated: CASSLGFSGATDTQYF.

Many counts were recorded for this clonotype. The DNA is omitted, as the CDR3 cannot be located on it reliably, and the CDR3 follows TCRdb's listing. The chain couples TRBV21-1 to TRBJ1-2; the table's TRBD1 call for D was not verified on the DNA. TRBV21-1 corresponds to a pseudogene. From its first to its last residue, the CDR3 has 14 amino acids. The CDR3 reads CASFLWTGVDGYTF.

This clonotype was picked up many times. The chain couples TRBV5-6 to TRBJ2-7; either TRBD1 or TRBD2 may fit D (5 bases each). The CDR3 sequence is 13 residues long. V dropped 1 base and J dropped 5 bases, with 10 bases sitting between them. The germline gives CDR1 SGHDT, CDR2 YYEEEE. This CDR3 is CASSLPGTDEQYF. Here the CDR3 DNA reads TGTGCCAGCAGCTTGCCAGGGACCGACGAGCAGTACTTC.

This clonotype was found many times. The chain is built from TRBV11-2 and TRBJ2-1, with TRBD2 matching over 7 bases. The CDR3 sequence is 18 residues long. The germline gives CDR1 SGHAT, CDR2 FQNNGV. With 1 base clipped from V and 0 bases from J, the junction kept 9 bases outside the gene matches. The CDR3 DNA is TGTGCCAGCAGCTTAGTAGGGAGGGGTCTTAGCTCCTACAATGAGCAGTTCTTC. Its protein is CASSLVGRGLSSYNEQFF.

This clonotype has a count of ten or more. The CDR3 is CASGGLYGYTF. The DNA for the CDR3 is TGTGCCAGCGGGGGACTCTATGGCTACACCTTC. V and J are TRBV7-9 and TRBJ1-2; maybe TRBD1 (5 bases). The V gene lost 8 bases and the J gene lost 4 bases, with 8 bases spanning the gap. The CDR3 contains 11 residues. The V gene's germline CDR1 is SEHNR and CDR2 FQNEAQ (reference sequence).

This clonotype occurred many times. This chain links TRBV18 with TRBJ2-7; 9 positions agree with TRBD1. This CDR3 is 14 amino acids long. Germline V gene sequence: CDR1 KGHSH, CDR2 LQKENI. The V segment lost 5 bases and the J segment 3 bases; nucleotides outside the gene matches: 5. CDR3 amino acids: CASSSGTGSYEQYF. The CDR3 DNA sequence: TGTGCCAGCTCATCCGGGACAGGGAGCTACGAGCAGTACTTC.

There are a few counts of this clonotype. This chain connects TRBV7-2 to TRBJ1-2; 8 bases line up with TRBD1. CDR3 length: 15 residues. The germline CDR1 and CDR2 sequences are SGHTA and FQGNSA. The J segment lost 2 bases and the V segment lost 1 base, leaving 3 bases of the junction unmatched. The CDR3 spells CASSLDTGGNYGYTF. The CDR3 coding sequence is TGTGCCAGCAGCTTAGACACAGGGGGGAACTATGGCTACACCTTC.

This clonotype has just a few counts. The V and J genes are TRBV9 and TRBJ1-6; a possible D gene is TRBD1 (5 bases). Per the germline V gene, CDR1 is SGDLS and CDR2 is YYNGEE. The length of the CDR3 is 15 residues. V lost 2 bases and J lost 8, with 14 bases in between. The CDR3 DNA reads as TGTGCCAGCAGCGTGCAGGGAGGTTTTGATTCACCCCTCCACTTT. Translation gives CASSVQGGFDSPLHF.

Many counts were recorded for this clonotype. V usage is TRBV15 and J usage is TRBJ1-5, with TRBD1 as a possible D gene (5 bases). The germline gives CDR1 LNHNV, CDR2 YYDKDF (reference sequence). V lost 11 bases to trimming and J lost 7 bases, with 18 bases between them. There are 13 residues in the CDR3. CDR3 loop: CAPGKGVLQPQHF. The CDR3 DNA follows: TGTGCCCCCGGGAAAGGGGTGTTACAGCCCCAGCATTTT.

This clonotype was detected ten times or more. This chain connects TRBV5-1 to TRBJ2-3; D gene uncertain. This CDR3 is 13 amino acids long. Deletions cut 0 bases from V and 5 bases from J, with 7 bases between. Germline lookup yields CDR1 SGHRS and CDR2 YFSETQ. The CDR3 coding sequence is TGCGCCAGCAGCTTGGAACAGCTAGATACGCAGTATTTT. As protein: CASSLEQLDTQYF.

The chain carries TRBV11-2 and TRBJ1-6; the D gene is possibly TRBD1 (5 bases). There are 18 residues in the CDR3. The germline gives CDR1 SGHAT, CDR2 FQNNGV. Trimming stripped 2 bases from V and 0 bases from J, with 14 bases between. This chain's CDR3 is CASSLRFQGSSYNSPLHF. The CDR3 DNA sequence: TGTGCCAGCAGCTTAAGGTTCCAGGGCAGCTCCTATAATTCACCCCTCCACTTT.

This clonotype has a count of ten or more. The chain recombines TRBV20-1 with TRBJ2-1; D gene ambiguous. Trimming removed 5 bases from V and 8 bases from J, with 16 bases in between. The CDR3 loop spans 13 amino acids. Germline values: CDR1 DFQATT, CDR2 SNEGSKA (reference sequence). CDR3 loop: CSAPPPPNHEQFF. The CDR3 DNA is TGCAGTGCTCCCCCCCCACCCAACCATGAGCAGTTCTTC.

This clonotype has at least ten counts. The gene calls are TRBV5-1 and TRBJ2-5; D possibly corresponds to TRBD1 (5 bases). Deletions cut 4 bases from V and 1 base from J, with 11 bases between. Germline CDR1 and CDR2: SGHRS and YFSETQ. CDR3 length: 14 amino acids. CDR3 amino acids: CASSVATAQETQYF. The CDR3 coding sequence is TGCGCCAGCAGCGTGGCGACAGCCCAAGAGACCCAGTACTTC.

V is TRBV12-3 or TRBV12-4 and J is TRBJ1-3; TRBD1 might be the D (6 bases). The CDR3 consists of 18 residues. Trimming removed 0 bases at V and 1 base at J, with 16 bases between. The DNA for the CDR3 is TGTGCCAGCAGTTTAGCGCCTGGGGGCGCGGTTTCTGGAAACACCATATATTTT. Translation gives CASSLAPGGAVSGNTIYF.

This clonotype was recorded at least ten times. The CDR3 protein is CASSYSSGITYGYTF. In DNA form, the CDR3 reads TGTGCCAGCAGTTACTCGTCCGGGATTACCTATGGCTACACCTTC. The chain carries TRBV6-5 and TRBJ1-2; D is unclear. Trimming took off 0 bases at V and 4 bases at J, with 12 bases between the two ends. The CDR3 is made up of 15 amino acids. The germline CDR1 and CDR2 sequences are MNHEY and SVGAGI.

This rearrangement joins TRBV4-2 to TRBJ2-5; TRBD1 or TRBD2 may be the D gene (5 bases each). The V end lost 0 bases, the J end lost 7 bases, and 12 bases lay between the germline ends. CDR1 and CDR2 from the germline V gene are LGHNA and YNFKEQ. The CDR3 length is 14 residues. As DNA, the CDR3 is TGTGCCAGCAGCCAAGATCCGGGGCCTGGGACCCAGTACTTC. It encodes CASSQDPGPGTQYF.

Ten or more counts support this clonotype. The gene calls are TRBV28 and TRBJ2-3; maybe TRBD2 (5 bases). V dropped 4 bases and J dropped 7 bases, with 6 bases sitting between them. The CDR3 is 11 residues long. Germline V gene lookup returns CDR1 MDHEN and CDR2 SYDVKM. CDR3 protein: CASSWEYTQYF. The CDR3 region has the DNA TGTGCCAGCAGTTGGGAGTATACGCAGTATTTT.

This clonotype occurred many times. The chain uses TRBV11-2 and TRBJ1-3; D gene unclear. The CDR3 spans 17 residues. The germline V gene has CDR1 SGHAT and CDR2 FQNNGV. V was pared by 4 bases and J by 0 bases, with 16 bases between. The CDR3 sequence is CASSSRWAGSSGNTIYF. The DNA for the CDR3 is TGTGCCAGCAGCTCCCGCTGGGCGGGCAGCTCTGGAAACACCATATATTTT.

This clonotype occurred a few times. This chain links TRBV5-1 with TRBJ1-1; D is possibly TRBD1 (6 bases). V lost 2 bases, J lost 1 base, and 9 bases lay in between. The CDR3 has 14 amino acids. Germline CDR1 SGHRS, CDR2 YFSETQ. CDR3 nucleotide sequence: TGCGCCAGCAGCTTAAGGGGGGGGAACACTGAAGCTTTCTTT. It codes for CASSLRGGNTEAFF.

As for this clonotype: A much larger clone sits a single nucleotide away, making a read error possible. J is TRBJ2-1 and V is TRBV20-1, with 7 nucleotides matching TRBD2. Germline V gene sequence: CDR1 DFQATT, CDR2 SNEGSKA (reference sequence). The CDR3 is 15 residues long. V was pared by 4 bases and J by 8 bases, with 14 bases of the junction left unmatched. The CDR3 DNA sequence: TGCAGTGCTATCAGCGGGGTGGCCGTTCTACATGAGCAGTTCTTC. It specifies CSAISGVAVLHEQFF.

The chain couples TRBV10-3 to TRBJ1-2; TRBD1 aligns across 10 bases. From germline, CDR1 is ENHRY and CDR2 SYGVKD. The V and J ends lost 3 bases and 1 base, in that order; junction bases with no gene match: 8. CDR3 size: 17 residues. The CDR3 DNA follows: TGTGCCATCAGTGACATGAGGACAGGGGGTGGTAACTATGGCTACACCTTC. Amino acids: CAISDMRTGGGNYGYTF.